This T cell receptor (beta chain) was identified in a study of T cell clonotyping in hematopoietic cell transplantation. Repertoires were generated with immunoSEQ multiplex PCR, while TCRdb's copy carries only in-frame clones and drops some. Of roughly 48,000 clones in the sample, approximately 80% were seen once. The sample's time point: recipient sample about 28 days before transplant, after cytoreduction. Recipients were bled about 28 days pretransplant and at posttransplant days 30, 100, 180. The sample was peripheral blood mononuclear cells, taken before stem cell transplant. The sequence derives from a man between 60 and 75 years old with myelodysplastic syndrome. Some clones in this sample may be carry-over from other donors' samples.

DNA of the CDR3: TGTGCCAGCAGCCCCACAGGGGGTGGAAACACCATATATTTT. It yields the protein CASSPTGGGNTIYF. The chain joins TRBV6-5 to TRBJ1-3; 8 bases line up with TRBD1. The V gene end was trimmed by 6 bases and the J gene end by 3 bases; junction bases not matched to a gene: 4. Per germline, CDR1 MNHEY and CDR2 SVGAGI. The CDR3 extends over 14 amino acids.